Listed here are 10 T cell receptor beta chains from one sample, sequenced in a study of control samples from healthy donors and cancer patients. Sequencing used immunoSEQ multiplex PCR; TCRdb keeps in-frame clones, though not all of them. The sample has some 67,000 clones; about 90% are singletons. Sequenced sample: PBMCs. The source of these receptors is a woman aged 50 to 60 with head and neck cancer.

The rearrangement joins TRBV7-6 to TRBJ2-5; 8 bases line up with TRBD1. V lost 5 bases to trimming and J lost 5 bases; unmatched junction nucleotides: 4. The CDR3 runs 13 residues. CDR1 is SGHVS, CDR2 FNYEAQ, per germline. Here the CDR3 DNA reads TGTGCCAGCAGCCCCCGGACAGGGGAGACCCAGTACTTC. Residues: CASSPRTGETQYF.

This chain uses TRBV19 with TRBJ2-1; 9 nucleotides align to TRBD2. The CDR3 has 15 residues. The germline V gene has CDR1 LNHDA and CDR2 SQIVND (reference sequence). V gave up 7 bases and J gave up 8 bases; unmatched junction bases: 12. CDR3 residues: CASTRGGGGADEQFF. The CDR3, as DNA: TGTGCCAGTACCCGGGGAGGCGGGGGGGCCGATGAGCAGTTCTTC.

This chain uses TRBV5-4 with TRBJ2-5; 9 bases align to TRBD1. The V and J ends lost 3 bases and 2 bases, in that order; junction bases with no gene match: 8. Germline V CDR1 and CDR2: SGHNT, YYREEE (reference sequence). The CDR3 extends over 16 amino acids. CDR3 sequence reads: CASSWDRAQRQETQYF. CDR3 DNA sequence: TGTGCCAGCAGCTGGGACAGGGCTCAACGTCAAGAGACCCAGTACTTC.

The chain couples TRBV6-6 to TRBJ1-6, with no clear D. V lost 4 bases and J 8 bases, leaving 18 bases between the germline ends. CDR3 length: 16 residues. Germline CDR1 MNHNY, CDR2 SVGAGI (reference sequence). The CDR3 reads CASSLNPDRFYSPLHF. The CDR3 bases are TGTGCCAGCAGTTTAAATCCGGACCGATTTTATTCACCCCTCCACTTT.

The CDR3, as DNA: TGTGCCAGCAGCATAGGGGGAGGGGCAGAGACCATATATTTT. It encodes CASSIGGGAETIYF. The chain is built from TRBV28 and TRBJ1-3; D perhaps matches TRBD1 (6 bases). There are 14 residues in the CDR3. The germline V gene encodes CDR1 MDHEN and CDR2 SYDVKM. Trimming shortened V by 6 bases and J by 10 bases, and 19 bases separated the two germline ends. The full variable domain, rest sourced from reference TRBV28 and TRBJ1-3, is DVKVTQSSRYLVKRTGEKVFLECVQDMDHENMFWYRQDPGLGLRLIYFSYDVKMKEKGDIPEGYSVSREKKERFSLILESASTNQTSMYLCASSIGGGAETIYFGEGSWLTVV.

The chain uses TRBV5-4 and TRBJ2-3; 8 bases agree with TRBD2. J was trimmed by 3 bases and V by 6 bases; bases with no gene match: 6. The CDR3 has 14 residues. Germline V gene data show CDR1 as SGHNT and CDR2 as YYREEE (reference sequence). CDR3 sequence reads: CASTPGGVTDTQYF. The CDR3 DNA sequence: TGTGCCAGCACCCCCGGGGGGGTGACAGATACGCAGTATTTT.

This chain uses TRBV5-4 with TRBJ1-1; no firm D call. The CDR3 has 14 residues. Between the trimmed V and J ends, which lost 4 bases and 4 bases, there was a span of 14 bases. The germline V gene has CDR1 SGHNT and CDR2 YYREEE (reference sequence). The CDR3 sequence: CASSNPGQATEAFF. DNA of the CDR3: TGTGCCAGCAGCAATCCTGGGCAGGCCACTGAAGCTTTCTTT.

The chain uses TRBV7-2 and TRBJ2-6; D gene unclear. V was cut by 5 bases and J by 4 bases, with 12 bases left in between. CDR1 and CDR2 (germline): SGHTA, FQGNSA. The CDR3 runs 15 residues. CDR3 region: CASSLTGPGANVLTF. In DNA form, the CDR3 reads TGTGCCAGCAGCCTGACTGGGCCCGGGGCCAACGTCCTGACTTTC.

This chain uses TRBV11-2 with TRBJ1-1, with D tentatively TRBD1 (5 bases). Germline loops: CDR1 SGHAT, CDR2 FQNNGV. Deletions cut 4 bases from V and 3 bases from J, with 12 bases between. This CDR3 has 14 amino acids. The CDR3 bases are TGTGCCAGCAGCTCGGGTCTCAGGGACACTGAAGCTTTCTTT. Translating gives CASSSGLRDTEAFF.

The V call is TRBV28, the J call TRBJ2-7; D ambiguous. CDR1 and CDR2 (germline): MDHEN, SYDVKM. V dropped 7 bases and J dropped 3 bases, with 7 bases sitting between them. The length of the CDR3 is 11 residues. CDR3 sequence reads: CASMDGYEQYF. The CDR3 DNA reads TGTGCCAGCATGGACGGCTACGAGCAGTACTTC.